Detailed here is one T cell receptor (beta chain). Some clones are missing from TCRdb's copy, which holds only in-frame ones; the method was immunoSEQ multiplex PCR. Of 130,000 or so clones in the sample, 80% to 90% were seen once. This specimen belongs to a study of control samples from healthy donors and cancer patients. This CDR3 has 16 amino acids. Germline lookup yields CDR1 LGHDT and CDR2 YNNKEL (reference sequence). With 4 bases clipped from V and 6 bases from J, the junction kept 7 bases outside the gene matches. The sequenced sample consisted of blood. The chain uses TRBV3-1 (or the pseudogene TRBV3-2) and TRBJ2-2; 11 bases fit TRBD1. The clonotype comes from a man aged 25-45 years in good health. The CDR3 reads CASSLGTGGGSGELFF. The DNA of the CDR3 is TGTGCCAGCAGCCTTGGGACAGGGGGAGGATCCGGGGAGCTGTTTTTT.